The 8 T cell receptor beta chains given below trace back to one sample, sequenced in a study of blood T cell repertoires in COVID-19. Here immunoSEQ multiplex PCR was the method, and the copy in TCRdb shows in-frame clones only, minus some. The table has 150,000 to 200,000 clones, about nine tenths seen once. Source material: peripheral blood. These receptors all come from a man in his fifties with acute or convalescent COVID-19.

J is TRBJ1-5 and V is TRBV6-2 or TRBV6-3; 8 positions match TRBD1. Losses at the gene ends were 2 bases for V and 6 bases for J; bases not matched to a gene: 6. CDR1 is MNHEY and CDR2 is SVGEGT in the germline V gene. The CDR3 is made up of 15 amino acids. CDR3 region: CASSYRDRTIQPQHF. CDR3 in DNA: TGTGCCAGCAGTTACCGGGACAGGACGATTCAGCCCCAGCATTTT.

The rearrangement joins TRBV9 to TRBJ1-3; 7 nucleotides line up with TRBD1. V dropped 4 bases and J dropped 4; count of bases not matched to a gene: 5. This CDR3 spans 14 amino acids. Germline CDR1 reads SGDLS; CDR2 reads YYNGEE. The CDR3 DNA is TGTGCCAGCAGCCCCGGGACAGCCGGAAACACCATATATTTT. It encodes CASSPGTAGNTIYF.

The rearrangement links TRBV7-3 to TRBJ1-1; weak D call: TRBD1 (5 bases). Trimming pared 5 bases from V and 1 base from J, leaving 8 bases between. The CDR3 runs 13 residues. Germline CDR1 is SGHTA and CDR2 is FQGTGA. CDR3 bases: TGTGCCAGCAGCCGACAGCCGAACACTGAAGCTTTCTTT. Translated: CASSRQPNTEAFF.

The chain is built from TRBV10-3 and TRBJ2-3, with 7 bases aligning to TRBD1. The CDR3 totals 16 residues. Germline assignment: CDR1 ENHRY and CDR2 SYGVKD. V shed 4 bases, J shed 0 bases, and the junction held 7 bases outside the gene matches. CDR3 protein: CAISGGQTLSTDTQYF. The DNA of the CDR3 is TGTGCCATCAGTGGGGGACAGACCCTTAGCACAGATACGCAGTATTTT.

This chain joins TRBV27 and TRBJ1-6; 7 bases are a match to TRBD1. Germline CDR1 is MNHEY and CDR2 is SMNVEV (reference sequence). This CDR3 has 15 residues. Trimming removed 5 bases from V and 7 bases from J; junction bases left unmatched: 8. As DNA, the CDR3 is TGTGCCAGCAGTAATCCGACAGGGCTCAATTCACCCCTCCACTTT. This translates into CASSNPTGLNSPLHF.

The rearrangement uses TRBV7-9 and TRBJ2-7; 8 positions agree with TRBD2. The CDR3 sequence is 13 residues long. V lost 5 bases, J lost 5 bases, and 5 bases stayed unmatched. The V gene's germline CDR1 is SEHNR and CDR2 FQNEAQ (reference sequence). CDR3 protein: CASSITTSDEQYF. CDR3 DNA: TGTGCCAGCAGCATCACGACTAGCGACGAGCAGTACTTC.

CDR3 protein: CSVEGTGGQPQHF. The CDR3 nucleotides read TGCAGCGTTGAAGGGACAGGGGGTCAGCCCCAGCATTTT. The chain carries TRBV29-1 and TRBJ1-5; the match to TRBD1 covers 10 bases. The CDR3 loop spans 13 amino acids. The J segment lost 6 bases and the V segment lost 1 base, leaving 0 bases of the junction unmatched. Germline CDR1 SQVTM, CDR2 ANQGSEA.

CDR3 nucleotides: TGTGCCAGCTCACCCCTACAGGACCTGGGTGAAGCTTTCTTT. This translates into CASSPLQDLGEAFF. The chain combines TRBV18 with TRBJ1-1, with D tentatively TRBD1 (5 bases). The germline gives CDR1 KGHSH, CDR2 LQKENI. V dropped 3 bases and J dropped 7 bases, with 15 bases sitting between them. CDR3 length equals 14 residues. Full variable domain (outside the CDR3, taken from reference TRBV18 and TRBJ1-1): NAGVMQNPRHLVRRRGQEARLRCSPMKGHSHVYWYRQLPEEGLKFMVYLQKENIIDESGMPKERFSAEFPKEGPSILRIQQVVRGDSAAYFCASSPLQDLGEAFFGQGTRLTVV.